The clone carrying this T cell receptor beta chain came up many times. Its antigen remains unknown. For TCR beta, libraries came from iRepertoire HTBI primers and Arm-PCR of CDR3 regions. MiXCR, applied by TCRdb to the multiplex PCR reads, yields one record per CDR3 protein. The data contain 360,000 or so distinct CDR3 sequences, about 23% of them singletons. The data belong to a study of regulatory T cells in long-lasting Graves disease. Whole-study context: Persistent Graves' disease meant over 5 years of antithyroid drugs with positive TSH receptor antibodies. Study-wide results and caveats: Under persistent disease, TRBV28, TRBJ1-2 and TRBJ2-5 were used preferentially. Sample size, which was small, may have reduced accuracy.

Unmatched junction bases numbered 15, after V lost 4 bases and J lost 1 base. The CDR3 length is 18 residues. Germline lookup yields CDR1 SGHAT and CDR2 FQNNGV. The time point is: persistent/refractory GD, antithyroid drugs over 5 years with positive TRAb. Scientists built the TCR library using RNA that was extracted from PBMCs. As collected, the peripheral blood samples measured approximately 10 milliliters each and went into EDTA tubes. The receptor was derived from a woman in her thirties or forties with Graves disease. Material: peripheral blood mononuclear cells (PBMCs), obtained when the disease was refractory, from a patient treated with antithyroid drugs. This chain links TRBV11-2 with TRBJ2-7, with TRBD1 matching 8 bases. CDR3 residues: CASSSWLVPGQGSYEQYF. In nucleotides, the CDR3 is TGTGCCAGCAGCTCCTGGCTCGTTCCAGGACAGGGTTCCTACGAGCAGTACTTC.